This T cell receptor beta chain was profiled in a study of response to subunit inactivated influenza vaccine. TCRdb reprocessed the RT-PCR reads via MiXCR and lists one record per CDR3 protein. Here the sample spans roughly 650,000 distinct CDR3 sequences, around 15% being singletons. The CDR3 has 17 residues. J lost 0 bases, V lost 3 bases, and 10 bases had no gene match. Germline V gene sequence: CDR1 GTSNPN, CDR2 SVGIG (reference sequence). This clonotype appeared a few times. The chain has TRBV30 and TRBJ2-2, with 7 nucleotides matching TRBD1. Sequences were derived from PBMCs from blood, sampled around 15 days before vaccination. The clonotype originates from a man aged 50-60 years who received an inactivated influenza vaccine. The CDR3 loop is CAWSLKAGTANTGELFF. CDR3 in DNA: TGTGCCTGGAGCCTAAAAGCCGGGACAGCGAACACCGGGGAGCTGTTTTTT.